This is a list of T cell receptor beta chains from one sample in a study of glioma-infiltrating T cells. In TCRdb, the multiplex PCR reads were re-called with MiXCR into one record per CDR3 protein. This sample has around 190,000 distinct CDR3 sequences, with about 32% found just once. The specimen was glioma tissue, nonneoplastic brain tissue, or PBMCs (not recorded which). These receptor sequences come from a human donor with low-grade glioma or glioblastoma, undergoing nonglioma brain surgery, or in good health (not recorded which). CDR3s include the opening cysteine and the closing phenylalanine or tryptophan. A D gene is named only where the DNA matches it firmly. Only part of the rows carry a size: once, few, many, or a class if the clone is expanded.

size,J,V,D,DNA,CDR3
.,TRBJ1-1,TRBV19,TRBD1,TGTGCCAGTAGTGTTACCGGGACAGGAAGGACTGAAGCTTTCTTT,CASSVTGTGRTEAFF
.,TRBJ2-2,TRBV19,.,TGTGCCAGTCGTAGCGGGGAGCTGTTTTTT,CASRSGELFF
many,TRBJ2-3,TRBV18,.,TGTGCCAGCTCACCACCGGGGCTAGCCACAGATACGCAGTATTTT,CASSPPGLATDTQYF
many,TRBJ2-7,TRBV10-3,.,TGTGCCATCAGTCGCCTCGACTCCTACGAGCAGTACTTC,CAISRLDSYEQYF
many,TRBJ2-7,TRBV20-1,.,TGCAGTGCTTACCATGCGTCGGCAGGGCTTGTAGGCGAGCAGTACTTC,CSAYHASAGLVGEQYF
.,TRBJ2-7,TRBV4-1,TRBD2,TGCGCCAGCAGCCAGGCTCCGCGGACTAGCGGGCTTGCCTACGAGCACTACTTC,CASSQAPRTSGLAYEHYF
.,TRBJ2-5,TRBV12-3/TRBV12-4,.,TGTGCCAGCAGTTTTGTCAGAGGGGAGACCCAGTACTTC,CASSFVRGETQYF
.,TRBJ1-1,TRBV5-4,TRBD1,TGTGCCAGCAGATCCGGGACAGGGGCCCTGAACACTGAAGCTTTCTTT,CASRSGTGALNTEAFF
.,TRBJ2-1,TRBV10-3,.,TGTGCCACGACTACGGGAGATGAGCAGTTCTTC,CATTTGDEQFF
many,TRBJ2-3,TRBV20-1,.,TGCAGTGCTAGAGACTTTGCGGCCAGCACAGATACGCAGTATTTT,CSARDFAASTDTQYF
many,TRBJ1-5,TRBV19,TRBD1,TGTGCCAGTAGTATAGTTACAGGGGGCAATCAGCCCCAGCATTTT,CASSIVTGGNQPQHF
many,TRBJ2-3,TRBV20-1,.,TGCAGTGCCCTTCTAGATTGGAGGACTCGGGGCACAGATACGCAGTATTTT,CSALLDWRTRGTDTQYF
.,TRBJ2-3,TRBV6-5,.,TGTGCCAGCAGTTATTCGGGCGGGACAAATCTTGCAGATACGAAGTATTTT,CASSYSGGTNLADTKYF
many,TRBJ2-3,TRBV10-3,.,TGTGCCACCACGTCTAGCACAGATACGCAGTATTTT,CATTSSTDTQYF
many,TRBJ2-7,TRBV6-2/TRBV6-3,.,TGTGCCAGCAGTCCCCCTCAGGGCAGCTACGAGCAGTACTTC,CASSPPQGSYEQYF
.,TRBJ1-5,TRBV7-9,.,TGTGCCAGCAGCTTAGGGGGTCTTGATCAGCCCCAGCATTTT,CASSLGGLDQPQHF
.,TRBJ2-7,TRBV19,TRBD1,TGTGCCAGTAGTATGACGGAGACAGGGAGTTCCTACGAGCAGTACTTC,CASSMTETGSSYEQYF
.,TRBJ2-5,TRBV6-8,TRBD2,TGTGCCAGCAGTTGGGGACCAGCGGGAGGAATAGAGACCCAGTACTTC,CASSWGPAGGIETQYF
many,TRBJ2-7,TRBV20-1,.,TGCAGTGCTAGAGATATAGTGCGGAACTCCTACGAGCAGTACTTC,CSARDIVRNSYEQYF
many,TRBJ1-1,TRBV6-2/TRBV6-3,.,TGTGCCAGCAGTTACATACAGAACACTGAAGCTTTCTTT,CASSYIQNTEAFF
many,TRBJ2-1,TRBV3-1,TRBD2,TGTGCCAGCAGCCAGTTAACTAGCGGGAGGGCCGATGAGCAGTTCTTC,CASSQLTSGRADEQFF
many,TRBJ2-7,TRBV11-2,TRBD1,TGTGCCAGCAGCTTAATACAGGGGACCCACGAGCAGTACTTC,CASSLIQGTHEQYF
many,TRBJ2-7,TRBV20-1,.,TGCAGTGCCTGGTGGGAAGGGACGTCCTACGAGCAGTACTTC,CSAWWEGTSYEQYF
many,TRBJ2-3,TRBV3-1,TRBD2,TGTGCCAGCAGCCAAGAAGGACTAGGTCGAGATACGCAGTATTTT,CASSQEGLGRDTQYF
many,TRBJ2-7,TRBV12-3/TRBV12-4,TRBD1,TGTGCCAGCAGTTTAGTGGACAGGCCTTTATACGAGCAGTACTTC,CASSLVDRPLYEQYF
many,TRBJ2-5,TRBV29-1,TRBD1,TGCAGCGTTGAAACAGGGGGAGAGACCCAGTACTTC,CSVETGGETQYF
few,TRBJ2-5,TRBV19,.,TGTGCCAGTAGTATGCTACAAGAGACCCAGTACTTC,CASSMLQETQYF
few,TRBJ2-3,TRBV19,.,TGTGCCAGTAGGAAGGAGCGGAGTAGCACAGATACGCAGTATTTT,CASRKERSSTDTQYF
many,TRBJ2-5,TRBV4-2,.,TGTGCCAGCAGCCGTTCCGGGACGGATCAAGAGACCCAGTACTTC,CASSRSGTDQETQYF
.,TRBJ2-2,TRBV3-1,.,TGTGCCAGCACCCCCTGGGATCCCAACACCGGGGAGCTGTTTTTT,CASTPWDPNTGELFF
many,TRBJ2-1,TRBV30,.,TGTGCCTGGAGTGTCGGAACCTACAATGAGCAGTTCTTC,CAWSVGTYNEQFF
many,TRBJ2-5,TRBV3-1,.,TGTGCCAGCAGCCCTCCCCCCCGCGTAAACCAAGAGACCCAGTACTTC,CASSPPPRVNQETQYF
many,TRBJ2-5,TRBV6-1,TRBD2,TGTGCCAGCAGTCCTAGCGGTCAAGAGACCCAGTACTTC,CASSPSGQETQYF
many,TRBJ2-1,TRBV18,.,TGTGCCAGCTCACCGGGGAGTCTGGGCTACAATGAGCAGTTCTTC,CASSPGSLGYNEQFF
many,TRBJ2-3,TRBV20-1,.,TGCAGTGCTATTGCCAGCTTCACAGATACGCAGTATTTT,CSAIASFTDTQYF
.,TRBJ2-1,TRBV7-9,TRBD2,TGTGCCAGCAGCTCCAGCCCCCTTTGGTTAGCGGGAGAGGGTCAGCAGTTCTTC,CASSSSPLWLAGEGQQFF
few,TRBJ2-1,TRBV19,.,TGTGCCACCGGGAACCCTGAGCAGTTCTTC,CATGNPEQFF
.,TRBJ2-1,TRBV7-3,.,TGTGCCAGCAGCTTAGGGGGGAGCTCCCACAATGAGCAGTTCTTC,CASSLGGSSHNEQFF
.,TRBJ1-5,TRBV29-1,TRBD1,TGCAGCACTAGGTTAAGGGGGCAGGGTAGCAATCAGCCCCAGCATTTT,CSTRLRGQGSNQPQHF
few,TRBJ2-5,TRBV4-2,.,TGTGCCAGCAGCCAAGATCTCCAACCCCCGGTTACCCAGTACTTC,CASSQDLQPPVTQYF
many,TRBJ2-7,TRBV7-9,TRBD2,TGTGCCAGCAGCTTACATAGCGGGATTGCCTACGAGCAGTACTTC,CASSLHSGIAYEQYF
.,TRBJ2-3,TRBV6-2/TRBV6-3,.,TGTGCCAGCAGTTCCAAGGGCAGGTTAGATACGCAGTATTTT,CASSSKGRLDTQYF
many,TRBJ2-3,TRBV20-1,.,TGCAGTGTTAGCGGACTGCCCAGATCGTCATATACGCAGTATTTT,CSVSGLPRSSYTQYF
many,TRBJ1-1,TRBV9,.,TGTGCCAGCAGCGTAGGATGGAGGGATGCCACTGAAGCTTTCTTT,CASSVGWRDATEAFF
.,TRBJ2-3,TRBV20-1,TRBD2,TGCAGTGCCCCCAGCGGGAGTCTATATACGCAGTATTTT,CSAPSGSLYTQYF
once,TRBJ2-1,TRBV7-6,TRBD2,TGTGCCAGCAGCTTACTAGCGGGAGAGTACAATGAGCAGTTCTTC,CASSLLAGEYNEQFF
many,TRBJ1-1,TRBV6-2/TRBV6-3,.,TGTGCCAGCAGCCCCCCCGGGGGGTTCACTGAAGCTTTCTTT,CASSPPGGFTEAFF
.,TRBJ2-5,TRBV5-1,.,TGCGCCAGCAGCTTGGTTTCCGGGAGAAAGACCCAGTACTTC,CASSLVSGRKTQYF
many,TRBJ1-3,TRBV20-1,.,TGCAGTGCTTGGACGGACCCTGGAAACACCATATATTTT,CSAWTDPGNTIYF
once,TRBJ1-1,TRBV7-3,TRBD1,TGTGCCAGCAGCGCAGATGCGGAGACAGGGGGCAAAGCTTTCTTT,CASSADAETGGKAFF
few,TRBJ2-1,TRBV5-8,.,TGTGCCAGCAGCTTCATTCAGGTTAATGAGCAGTTCTTC,CASSFIQVNEQFF
many,TRBJ2-1,TRBV25-1,TRBD1,TGTGCCAGCAGTGAATGGGGACAGGGTTCGTACAATGAGCAGTTCTTC,CASSEWGQGSYNEQFF
many,TRBJ2-7,TRBV6-2/TRBV6-3,.,TGTGCCAGCAACACTAGGGGGTACGAGCAGTACTTC,CASNTRGYEQYF
.,TRBJ2-1,TRBV6-5,TRBD2,TGTGCCAGCAGTTATTTACGGACTAGCGGGAGATGGGATGAGCAGTTCTTC,CASSYLRTSGRWDEQFF
many,TRBJ1-6,TRBV10-2,.,TGCGCCAGCAGTGAGTTGGGGCAGATCTATAATTCACCCCTCCACTTT,CASSELGQIYNSPLHF
many,TRBJ1-5,TRBV4-1,.,TGCGCCAGCAGCCACCAAAGTTATAGCAATCAGCCCCAGCATTTT,CASSHQSYSNQPQHF
many,TRBJ2-3,TRBV4-3,TRBD2,TGCGCCAGCAGCCAACAACCTCCGGGACTAGCGGGTACAGATACGCAGTATTTT,CASSQQPPGLAGTDTQYF
.,TRBJ2-3,TRBV24-1,.,TGTGCCACCAGTGCCCCCGGGGGCGGCACAGATACGCAGTATTTT,CATSAPGGGTDTQYF
.,TRBJ2-3,TRBV19,.,TGTGCCACGACCGATCCAGGGGCCCTCACAGATACGCAGTATTTT,CATTDPGALTDTQYF
few,TRBJ2-7,TRBV12-3/TRBV12-4,.,TGTGCCAGCAGTTTAGGTGAGGGGAGCGGTCCCTACGAGCAGTACTTC,CASSLGEGSGPYEQYF